The 5 T cell receptor beta chains below were found in one sample sequenced in a study of blood T cell repertoires in COVID-19. The repertoire was sequenced with immunoSEQ multiplex PCR; TCRdb's copy has only in-frame clones and lacks some. This sample yields roughly 480,000 clones, of which approximately 89% are seen a single time; roughly 0.84% belongs to the top ten. The specimen was peripheral blood. These receptors all stem from a man between 18 and 35 years old with COVID-19, enrolled during active disease.

The V call is TRBV10-1, the J call TRBJ2-6, with a possible D match to TRBD1 (6 bases). The CDR3 is 15 amino acids. Germline-derived CDR1 and CDR2 are WNHNN and SYGVQD (reference sequence). Trimming removed 2 bases from V and 4 bases from J, with 9 bases in between. The DNA of the CDR3 is TGCGCCAGCAGTGAGACAGGGTACGGGGCCAACGTCCTGACTTTC. Protein product: CASSETGYGANVLTF.

The CDR3 region has the DNA TGTGCCAGCAGGCTAATAGCCACCTACGAGCAGTACTTC. Its translation is CASRLIATYEQYF. The rearrangement links TRBV6-5 to TRBJ2-7; D not resolved. V lost 6 bases to trimming and J lost 2 bases, with 11 bases between them. Per the germline V gene, CDR1 is MNHEY and CDR2 is SVGAGI. The CDR3 spans 13 residues.

The V call is TRBV19, the J call TRBJ2-1, with 9 nucleotides matching TRBD1. V lost 6 bases, J lost 8 bases, and 8 bases stayed unmatched. Germline CDR1 and CDR2: LNHDA and SQIVND (reference sequence). The CDR3 spans 14 residues. The CDR3 DNA follows: TGTGCCAGTAGCCCGGACAGGGGATTCGATGAGCAGTTCTTC. It translates to CASSPDRGFDEQFF.

This clone showed up just a few times. The chain has TRBV5-4 and TRBJ1-2; tentatively, D is TRBD1 (6 bases). The germline V and J ends were trimmed by 4 bases and 1 base, with 8 bases remaining between them. From germline, CDR1 is SGHNT and CDR2 YYREEE (reference sequence). The CDR3 covers 13 residues. CDR3 sequence reads: CASSRDNNYGYTF. As DNA, the CDR3 is TGTGCCAGCAGCCGGGACAATAACTATGGCTACACCTTC.

The chain has TRBV25-1 and TRBJ2-1; D may be TRBD1 (5 bases). Trimming left V 3 bases short and J 10 bases short, with 10 bases between. CDR3 size: 12 residues. Looked up from germline, CDR1 is MGHDK and CDR2 is SYGVNS. The CDR3 loop reads CASSDIRTEQFF. As DNA, the CDR3 is TGTGCCAGCAGTGATATTAGGACAGAGCAGTTCTTC.